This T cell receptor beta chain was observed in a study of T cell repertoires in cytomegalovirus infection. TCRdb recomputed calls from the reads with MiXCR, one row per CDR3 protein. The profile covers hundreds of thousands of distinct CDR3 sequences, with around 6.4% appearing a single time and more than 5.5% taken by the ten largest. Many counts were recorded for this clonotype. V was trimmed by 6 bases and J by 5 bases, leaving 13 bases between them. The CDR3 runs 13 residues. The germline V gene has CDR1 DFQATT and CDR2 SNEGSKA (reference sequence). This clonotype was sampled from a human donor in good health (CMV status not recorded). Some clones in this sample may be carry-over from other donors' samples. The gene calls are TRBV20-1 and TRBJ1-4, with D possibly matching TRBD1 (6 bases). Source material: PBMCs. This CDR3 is CSAHKGGNEKLFF. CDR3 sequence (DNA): TGCAGTGCCCACAAGGGGGGCAATGAAAAACTGTTTTTT.